This record looks at one T cell receptor beta chain sequence and its context. Original analysis: Researchers report that nucleated cell counts were estimated from reference gene primer amplification. Profiling relied on immunoSEQ multiplex PCR, and the TCRdb table lists in-frame clones only, not all of them. The V and J calls and the clone size are those of that table, but D and trimming were determined from the DNA. The table lists 50,000 to 55,000 clones, roughly nine tenths of them singletons, with approximately 16% in the top ten. This specimen belongs to a study of blood T cell repertoires in COVID-19. As for the study in general: Sites across the United States, Italy and Spain contributed samples from acute and convalescent COVID-19.

The germline gives CDR1 SEHNR, CDR2 FQNEAQ (reference sequence). The germline V and J ends were trimmed by 5 bases and 9 bases, with 14 bases remaining between them. This CDR3 contains 12 residues. The V call is TRBV7-9, the J call TRBJ2-7; D perhaps matches TRBD1 (5 bases). The TCR originated in a human donor with active COVID-19. The donor label of this sample is uncertain. The sequenced sample consisted of peripheral blood. Here the CDR3 DNA reads TGTGCCAGCAGCCGACAGTTAATGGGGCAGTACTTC. Translating it yields CASSRQLMGQYF.